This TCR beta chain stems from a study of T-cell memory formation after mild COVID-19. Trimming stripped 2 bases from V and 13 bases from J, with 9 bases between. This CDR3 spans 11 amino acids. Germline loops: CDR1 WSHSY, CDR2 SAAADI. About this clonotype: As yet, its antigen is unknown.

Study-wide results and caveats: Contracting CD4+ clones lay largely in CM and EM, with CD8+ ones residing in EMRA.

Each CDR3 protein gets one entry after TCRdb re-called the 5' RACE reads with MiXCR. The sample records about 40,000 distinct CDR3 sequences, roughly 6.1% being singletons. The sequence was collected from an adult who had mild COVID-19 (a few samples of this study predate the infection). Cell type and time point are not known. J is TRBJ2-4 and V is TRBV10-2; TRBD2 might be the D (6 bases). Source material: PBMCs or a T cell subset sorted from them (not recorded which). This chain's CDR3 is CASSEGTQQYF. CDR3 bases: TGCGCCAGCAGTGAGGGGACTCAGCAGTACTTC.